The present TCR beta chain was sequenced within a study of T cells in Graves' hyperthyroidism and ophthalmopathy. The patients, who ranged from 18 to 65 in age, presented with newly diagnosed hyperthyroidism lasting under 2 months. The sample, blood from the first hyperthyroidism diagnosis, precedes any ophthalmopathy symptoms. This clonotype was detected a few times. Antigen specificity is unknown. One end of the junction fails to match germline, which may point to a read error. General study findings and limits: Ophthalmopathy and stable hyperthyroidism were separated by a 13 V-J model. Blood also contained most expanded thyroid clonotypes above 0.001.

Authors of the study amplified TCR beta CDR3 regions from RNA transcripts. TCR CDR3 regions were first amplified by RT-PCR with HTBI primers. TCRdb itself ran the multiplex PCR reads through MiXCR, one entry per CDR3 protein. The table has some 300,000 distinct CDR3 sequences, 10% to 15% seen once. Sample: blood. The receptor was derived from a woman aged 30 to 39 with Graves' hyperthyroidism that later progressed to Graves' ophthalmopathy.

CDR3 nucleotides: TGTGCCAGCAGTCCTCGGGACTTCTCCTACGATGAGCAGTTCTTC. This translates into CASSPRDFSYDEQFF. V usage is TRBV6-1 and J usage is TRBJ2-1; a possible D gene is TRBD2 (6 bases). Looked up from germline, CDR1 is MNHNS and CDR2 is SASEGT. This CDR3 is built from 15 residues.